The 5 T cell receptor beta chains in this list originate from one sample, sequenced in a study of T cell responses to AZD1222 COVID-19 vaccine. Repertoires were generated with immunoSEQ multiplex PCR, while TCRdb's copy carries only in-frame clones and drops some. The sample yields some 100,000 clones, 87% seen once. This sample comprised peripheral blood, obtained on day 0 of AZD1222 vaccination. The receptors come from an adult in good health.

This chain uses TRBV18 with TRBJ1-6, with D perhaps matching TRBD1 (6 bases). V was clipped by 4 bases and J by 5 bases, with 15 bases between them. There are 16 residues in the CDR3. Per germline, CDR1 KGHSH and CDR2 LQKENI. The CDR3 DNA sequence: TGTGCCAGCTCACGCGCCGAAGGGGGAAATAATTCACCCCTCCACTTT. This gives the protein CASSRAEGGNNSPLHF.

The V call is TRBV6-5, the J call TRBJ1-5, with 7 bases matching TRBD1. This CDR3 has 13 amino acids. Germline lookup yields CDR1 MNHEY and CDR2 SVGAGI. V trimming: 6 bases; J trimming: 5 bases; junction bases outside the gene matches: 4. In DNA form, the CDR3 reads TGTGCCAGCAGCAGGGGGGGTGATCAGCCCCAGCATTTT. As protein: CASSRGGDQPQHF.

The chain employs TRBV19 and TRBJ1-6; 9 bases fit TRBD1. With V trimmed by 7 bases and J by 6 bases, 4 bases remained unmatched. The CDR3 loop spans 14 amino acids. CDR1 and CDR2 (germline): LNHDA, SQIVND (reference sequence). In nucleotides, the CDR3 is TGTGCCAGTACCGGGACAGGGAGTAATTCACCCCTCCACTTT. This encodes CASTGTGSNSPLHF.

The V gene is TRBV29-1, the J gene TRBJ1-4, with D perhaps TRBD1 (5 bases). This CDR3 spans 16 amino acids. The germline CDR1 and CDR2 sequences are SQVTM and ANQGSEA. V was clipped by 5 bases and J by 6 bases, with 22 bases between them. The CDR3 nucleotides read TGCAGCGTTTCGAGGAGGGGTCTAGGGCTCGATGAAAAACTGTTTTTT. It yields the protein CSVSRRGLGLDEKLFF.

This clone was recorded once. This chain joins TRBV19 and TRBJ1-4; D ambiguous. Trimming left V 1 base short and J 7 bases short, with 10 bases between. The germline CDR1 and CDR2 sequences are LNHDA and SQIVND (reference sequence). The CDR3 length is 14 residues. CDR3: CASSIASGIEKLFF. As DNA, the CDR3 is TGTGCCAGTAGTATAGCGTCCGGAATTGAAAAACTGTTTTTT. Using reference TRBV19 and TRBJ1-4 for the parts outside the CDR3, the full variable domain is DGGITQSPKYLFRKEGQNVTLSCEQNLNHDAMYWYRQDPGQGLRLIYYSQIVNDFQKGDIAEGYSVSREKKESFPLTVTSAQKNPTAFYLCASSIASGIEKLFFGSGTQLSVL.